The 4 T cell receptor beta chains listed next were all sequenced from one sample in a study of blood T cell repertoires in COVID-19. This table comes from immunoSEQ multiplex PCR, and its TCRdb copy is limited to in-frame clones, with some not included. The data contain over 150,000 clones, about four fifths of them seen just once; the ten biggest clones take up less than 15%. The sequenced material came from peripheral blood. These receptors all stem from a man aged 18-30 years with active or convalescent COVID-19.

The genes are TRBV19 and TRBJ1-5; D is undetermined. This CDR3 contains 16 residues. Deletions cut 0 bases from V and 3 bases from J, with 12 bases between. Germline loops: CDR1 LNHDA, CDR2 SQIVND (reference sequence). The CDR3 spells CASSIDGSAINQPQHF. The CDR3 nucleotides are TGTGCCAGTAGTATAGACGGCAGCGCGATCAATCAGCCCCAGCATTTT.

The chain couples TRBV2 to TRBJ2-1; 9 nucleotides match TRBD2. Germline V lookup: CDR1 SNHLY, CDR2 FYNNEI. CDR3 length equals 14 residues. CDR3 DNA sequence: TGTGCTGGCCGGCGGGGGGGCCCGTACAATGAGCAGTTCTTC. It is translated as CAGRRGGPYNEQFF.

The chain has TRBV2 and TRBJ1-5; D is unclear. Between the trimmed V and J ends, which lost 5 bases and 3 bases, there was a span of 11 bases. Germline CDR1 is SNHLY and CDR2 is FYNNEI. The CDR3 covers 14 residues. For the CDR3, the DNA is TGTGCCAGCAGTACGGACGGGGACAATCAGCCCCAGCATTTT. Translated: CASSTDGDNQPQHF.

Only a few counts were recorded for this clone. The CDR3 here is CASTPLGGSSPNEQFF. CDR3 bases: TGTGCCAGCACCCCGTTAGGCGGTAGCTCCCCCAATGAGCAGTTCTTC. V gene TRBV28 combines with J gene TRBJ2-1; D not certain. The CDR3 is 16 residues long. Trimming left V 7 bases short and J 6 bases short, with 22 bases between. Germline V gives CDR1 MDHEN, CDR2 SYDVKM.